This section outlines one TCR beta chain sequence together with its context. The antigen remains unidentified. The sample belongs to a study of Graves' ophthalmopathy and Graves' hyperthyroidism. Points from the study as a whole: A majority of expanded thyroid clonotypes exceeding 0.001 frequency were likewise present in blood. Both a roughly 68% sensitivity and an approximately 72% specificity characterized the model's predictions of ophthalmopathy progression.

The CDR3 has 13 residues. Germline lookup yields CDR1 SNHLY and CDR2 FYNNEI. Trimming took 6 bases from V and 9 from J, leaving 15 bases between them. Using RNA transcripts, the TCR beta CDR3 regions were amplified. First-round RT-PCR employed HTBI primers, with a second-round multiplex PCR after it. TCRdb passed the multiplex PCR reads through MiXCR, listing each CDR3 protein once. The sample shows around 590,000 distinct CDR3 sequences, under 45% of them seen only once. Among the exclusions were patients with other autoimmune diseases, uncontrolled infections, pregnancy or lactation. V and J are TRBV2 and TRBJ1-3; maybe TRBD1 (6 bases). The receptor's source is an adult man with Graves' hyperthyroidism. Sequencing was done on a sample of peripheral blood or thyroid tissue (not recorded which). This CDR3 is CASRQGMVSTIYF. DNA of the CDR3: TGTGCCAGCAGACAGGGTATGGTGAGCACCATATATTTT.